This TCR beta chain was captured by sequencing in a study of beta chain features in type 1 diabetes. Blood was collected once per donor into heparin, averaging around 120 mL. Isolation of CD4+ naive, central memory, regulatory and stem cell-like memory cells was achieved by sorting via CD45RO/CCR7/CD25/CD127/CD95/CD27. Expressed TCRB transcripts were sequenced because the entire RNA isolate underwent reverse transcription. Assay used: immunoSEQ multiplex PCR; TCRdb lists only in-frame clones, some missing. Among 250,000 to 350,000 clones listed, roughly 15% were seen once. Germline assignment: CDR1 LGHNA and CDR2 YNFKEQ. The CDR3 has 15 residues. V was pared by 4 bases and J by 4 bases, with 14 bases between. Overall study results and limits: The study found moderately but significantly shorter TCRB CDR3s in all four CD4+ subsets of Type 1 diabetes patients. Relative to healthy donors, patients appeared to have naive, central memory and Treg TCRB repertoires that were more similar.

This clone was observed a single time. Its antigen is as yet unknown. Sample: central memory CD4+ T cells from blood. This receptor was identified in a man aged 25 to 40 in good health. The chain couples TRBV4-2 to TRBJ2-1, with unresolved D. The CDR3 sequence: CASSRDRTSYNEQFF. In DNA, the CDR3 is TGTGCCAGCAGCCGAGATAGGACCTCATACAATGAGCAGTTCTTC.